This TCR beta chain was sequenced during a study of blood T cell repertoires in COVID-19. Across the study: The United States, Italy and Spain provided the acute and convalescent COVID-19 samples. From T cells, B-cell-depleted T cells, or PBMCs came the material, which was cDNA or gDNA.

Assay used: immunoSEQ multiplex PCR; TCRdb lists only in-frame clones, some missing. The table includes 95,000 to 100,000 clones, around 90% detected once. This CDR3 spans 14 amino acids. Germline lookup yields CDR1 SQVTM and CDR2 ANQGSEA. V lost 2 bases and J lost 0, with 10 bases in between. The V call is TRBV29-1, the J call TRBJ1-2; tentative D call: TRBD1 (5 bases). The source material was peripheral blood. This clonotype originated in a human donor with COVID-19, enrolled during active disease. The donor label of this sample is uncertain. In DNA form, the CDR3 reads TGCAGCGTTGAAAGGACACGAGCTAACTATGGCTACACCTTC. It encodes CSVERTRANYGYTF.